Included here is one TCR beta chain sequence, with context. This clonotype was counted ten times or more. This receptor's antigen is unknown. Base qualities are not at hand, and no much larger clone is one base apart. The study deep-sequenced TCR repertoires of sorted CD4+ and CD8+ blood T cells from severe aplastic anemia patients and healthy subjects. Ficoll-Paque density gradient centrifugation was used to isolate peripheral blood mononuclear cells. CD4+ and CD8+ T cells were sorted by FACS or magnetic beads before DNA extraction. This record belongs to a study of CD8+CD57+ T cells in acquired aplastic anemia (dated 2018 in TCRdb). Background for the entire study: A mean of 3.2 ug of DNA, ranging from 0.2 to 27.4 ug, was extracted from sorted CD4+ and CD8+ cells. Mean read counts for healthy donor samples were 10 million to 10.8 million for CD4+ cells and about 12 million for CD8+ cells.

Study-wide findings and limitations: Patients and healthy controls showed no significant difference in CD8+ Simpson's diversity (P=0.060). Around 28 CD8+ CDR3 sequences were found to be shared between patients and controls, but these sequences appeared to be highly expressed in patients and within the immunodominant clones of the patients.

Genomic DNA served as template for TCR beta VDJ combination and CDR3 sequence profiling. An Illumina HiSeq 2000 was used for TCR repertoire sequencing. Per the original workflow: TRBV/TRBJ rearrangement plots, CDR3 size and DJ length profiles, and Simpson's diversity index were used to assess repertoires. The most abundant DNA sequence in the deep sequencing data was taken as the immunodominant clone. CDR3 amino acid sequences were screened for sharing across subjects and compared with published repertoires and the VDJdb database. The public sequencing data were trimmed at Q25 with fastp and processed into clonotypes with MiXCR by TCRdb, which kept only in-frame beta chains. Duplicate CDR3 protein sequences are folded into a single record with the most common DNA and genes. For this entry, the V and J calls and clone size follow TCRdb and not the study's own pipeline. The table for this sample lists fewer than 150,000 distinct CDR3 sequences; roughly 50% of them were counted only once. The leading ten clones occupy roughly 2.5% of the sample.

CDR1 SGHDT and CDR2 YYEEEE were looked up in the germline V gene. Trimmed from V: 7 bases; trimmed from J: 1 base; junction bases lacking a gene match: 8. The CDR3 holds 14 amino acids from the cysteine to the phenylalanine. The sequence is cut down to CDR3 DNA, 42 bases in frame from base 1. The rearrangement combines TRBV5-6 with TRBJ2-7; a stretch of 7 junction bases matches TRBD1. The material sequenced was sorted CD4+, CD8+, or CD8+CD57+ T cells (not recorded which) from PBMCs. This TCR derives from a human donor in good health, serving as a control. This receptor carries the CDR3 CASALRGLSYEQYF. The bases read TGTGCCAGCGCCCTTAGGGGGCTTTCCTACGAGCAGTACTTC.